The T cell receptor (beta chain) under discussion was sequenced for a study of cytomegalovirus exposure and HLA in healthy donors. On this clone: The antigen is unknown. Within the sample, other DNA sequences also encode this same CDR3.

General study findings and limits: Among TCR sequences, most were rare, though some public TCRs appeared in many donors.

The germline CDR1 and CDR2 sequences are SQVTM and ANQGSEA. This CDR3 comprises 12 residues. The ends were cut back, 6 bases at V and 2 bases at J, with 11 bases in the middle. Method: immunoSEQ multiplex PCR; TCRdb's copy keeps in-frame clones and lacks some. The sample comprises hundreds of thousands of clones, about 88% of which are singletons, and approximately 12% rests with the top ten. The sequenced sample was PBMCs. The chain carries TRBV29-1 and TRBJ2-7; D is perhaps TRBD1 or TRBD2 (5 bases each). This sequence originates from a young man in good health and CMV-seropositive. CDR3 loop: CSVGDGPYEQYF. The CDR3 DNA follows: TGCAGCGTGGGGGACGGACCCTACGAGCAGTACTTC.